This T cell receptor beta chain was observed in a study of blood T cell repertoires in COVID-19. Overall study context: Material from acute and convalescent COVID-19 was sourced from the United States, Italy and Spain. The cDNA or gDNA used as material had been derived from T cells, B-cell-depleted T cells, or PBMCs.

Original processing notes: Amplification from reference gene primers served as the basis for estimated nucleated cell counts. Here immunoSEQ multiplex PCR was the method, and the copy in TCRdb shows in-frame clones only, minus some. V, J and clone size are those of that table, while D and trimming were read from the DNA. The sample contains 200,000 to 250,000 clones, roughly 89% of which appear only once. The V gene's germline CDR1 is SGHTA and CDR2 FQGNSA. This CDR3 contains 11 residues. V dropped 11 bases and J dropped 7 bases, with 14 bases sitting between them. This TCR came from a man aged 25-45 years who had recovered from COVID-19. Sequencing was performed on peripheral blood. The V and J genes are TRBV7-2 and TRBJ1-1; TRBD1 is a possible D gene (6 bases). The CDR3, as DNA: TGTGCCGGACGGACAGCCCTTGAAGCTTTCTTT. Protein: CAGRTALEAFF. The full variable domain, its missing parts supplied by reference TRBV7-2 and TRBJ1-1, is GAGVSQSPSNKVTEKGKDVELRCDPISGHTALYWYRQSLGQGLEFLIYFQGNSAPDKSGLPSDRFSAERTGGSVSTLTIQRTQQEDSAVYLCAGRTALEAFFGQGTRLTVV.